This entry lists 22 T cell receptor beta chains sequenced from one sample in a study of T cell repertoires in cytomegalovirus infection. Each CDR3 protein is one row after TCRdb ran MiXCR on the reads. The profile shows 150,000 to 180,000 distinct CDR3 sequences, 20% to 30% of them singletons. The source material was PBMCs. The receptors here all came from a human donor in good health (CMV status not recorded). Some clones in this sample may be carry-over from other donors' samples.

This clonotype has only a few counts. The chain recombines TRBV11-2 with TRBJ2-1; unclear D gene. This CDR3 is 13 amino acids long. The germline CDR1 and CDR2 sequences are SGHAT and FQNNGV. V was cut by 1 base and J by 7 bases, with 8 bases left in between. The CDR3 coding sequence is TGTGCCAGCAGCTTAGCGGGTTCGAATGAGCAGTTCTTC. This encodes CASSLAGSNEQFF. The full variable domain, rest sourced from reference TRBV11-2 and TRBJ2-1, is EAGVAQSPRYKIIEKRQSVAFWCNPISGHATLYWYQQILGQGPKLLIQFQNNGVVDDSQLPKDRFSAERLKGVDSTLKIQPAKLEDSAVYLCASSLAGSNEQFFGPGTRLTVL.

The J gene is TRBJ1-1, the V gene TRBV4-1; D gene unclear. Between the trimmed V and J ends, which lost 1 base and 10 bases, there was a span of 13 bases. Germline values: CDR1 MGHRA, CDR2 YSYEKL. This CDR3 is built from 13 residues. The CDR3 nucleotides read TGCGCCAGCAGCCAAGCATCCCTGAACCGAGCTTTCTTT. Its protein is CASSQASLNRAFF.

This clonotype was counted between two and nine times. The chain is built from TRBV4-3 and TRBJ1-2; D may be TRBD1 (5 bases). Germline V lookup: CDR1 LGHNA, CDR2 YSLEER. The CDR3 has 16 amino acids. V was trimmed by 0 bases and J by 4 bases, leaving 15 bases between them. The CDR3: CASSQDPIGGVYGYTF. CDR3 bases: TGCGCCAGCAGCCAAGACCCTATTGGGGGAGTCTATGGCTACACCTTC.

This clonotype was seen repeatedly, ten times or more. The CDR3 sequence is CASSQVAGAGNEQFF. In DNA form, the CDR3 reads TGTGCCAGCAGCCAGGTAGCGGGAGCGGGGAATGAGCAGTTCTTC. The rearrangement links TRBV7-6 to TRBJ2-1; 9 nucleotides line up with TRBD2. Germline assignment: CDR1 SGHVS and CDR2 FNYEAQ. The V gene end was trimmed by 5 bases and the J gene end by 7 bases; junction bases not matched to a gene: 9. The CDR3 loop spans 15 amino acids.

This clonotype was picked up many times. The chain employs TRBV7-2 and TRBJ1-1; TRBD1 matches at 7 bases. With 5 bases clipped from V and 4 bases from J, the junction kept 7 bases outside the gene matches. The CDR3 extends over 14 amino acids. CDR1 and CDR2 from the germline V gene are SGHTA and FQGNSA. The CDR3 DNA follows: TGTGCCAGCAGCGCCGACAGGGTGAGCACTGAAGCTTTCTTT. Translation gives CASSADRVSTEAFF.

The chain carries TRBV12-3 or TRBV12-4 and TRBJ1-1, with no clear D. The CDR3 is made up of 12 amino acids. V lost 3 bases, J lost 0 bases, and 2 bases lay in between. CDR3 amino acids: CASSLMNTEAFF. CDR3 in DNA: TGTGCCAGCAGTTTGATGAACACTGAAGCTTTCTTT.

This clonotype has just a few counts. The V and J genes are TRBV6-2 or TRBV6-3 and TRBJ1-5, with D perhaps matching TRBD1 (5 bases). The CDR3 extends over 13 amino acids. V was cut by 11 bases and J by 0 bases, with 11 bases left in between. Per germline, CDR1 MNHEY and CDR2 SVGEGT. This CDR3 is CAATDYSNQPQHF. The CDR3 DNA sequence: TGTGCCGCGACAGACTATAGCAATCAGCCCCAGCATTTT.

In its sample, this clonotype was seen a few times. This chain links TRBV20-1 with TRBJ2-5; D assignment may be TRBD1 or TRBD2 (7 bases each). V gave up 1 base and J gave up 5 bases, with 17 bases separating them. The CDR3 is 15 amino acids. CDR1 is DFQATT, CDR2 SNEGSKA, per germline (reference sequence). The CDR3 is CSARGPQGGGETQYF. Written as DNA, the CDR3 is TGCAGTGCTAGAGGCCCCCAGGGGGGAGGGGAGACCCAGTACTTC.

The J gene is TRBJ1-1, the V gene TRBV19, with D possibly matching TRBD1 (6 bases). The germline V and J ends were trimmed by 9 bases and 7 bases, with 18 bases remaining between them. The CDR3 runs to 13 residues. Germline V gives CDR1 LNHDA, CDR2 SQIVND (reference sequence). In DNA, the CDR3 is TGTGCCAGCACGTTTGGGACACCTTTTGAAGCTTTCTTT. This translates into CASTFGTPFEAFF.

This clonotype has at least ten counts. The chain couples TRBV5-1 to TRBJ1-2; no firm D call. Trimming left V 4 bases short and J 6 bases short, with 13 bases between. Germline values: CDR1 SGHRS, CDR2 YFSETQ. The CDR3 length is 13 residues. The CDR3 is CASSTEAFNGYTF. The CDR3 DNA is TGCGCCAGCAGCACAGAGGCCTTTAATGGCTACACCTTC.

This clonotype showed up many times. The chain joins TRBV7-2 to TRBJ2-3; TRBD2 matches at 9 bases. Germline CDR1 is SGHTA and CDR2 is FQGNSA. Germline trimming cut 5 bases from V and 0 bases from J; bases unmatched to any gene: 9. This CDR3 spans 17 amino acids. The CDR3 bases are TGTGCCAGCAGCAAACGACCGGGACTAGCTAGCACAGATACGCAGTATTTT. Its protein is CASSKRPGLASTDTQYF.

This rearrangement joins TRBV20-1 to TRBJ2-7; D is possibly TRBD1 (6 bases). The germline CDR1 and CDR2 sequences are DFQATT and SNEGSKA (reference sequence). The V and J ends lost 0 bases and 2 bases respectively, with 11 bases between them. The CDR3 consists of 14 residues. The CDR3 reads CSAREQGVTYEQYF. The CDR3 DNA follows: TGCAGTGCTAGAGAACAGGGTGTAACCTACGAGCAGTACTTC.

The chain carries TRBV20-1 and TRBJ1-4; 8 bases are shared with TRBD1. The CDR3 runs to 13 residues. CDR1 and CDR2 from the germline V gene are DFQATT and SNEGSKA (reference sequence). J was trimmed by 7 bases and V by 3 bases; bases with no gene match: 4. CDR3 loop: CSARGTGPEKLFF. For the CDR3, the DNA is TGCAGTGCTAGGGGGACAGGTCCTGAAAAACTGTTTTTT.

The chain has TRBV7-3 and TRBJ1-5; no clear D gene. Trimming removed 5 bases from V and 5 bases from J, with 16 bases in between. The germline CDR1 and CDR2 sequences are SGHTA and FQGTGA. The CDR3 contains 15 residues. The DNA for the CDR3 is TGTGCCAGCAGCCTTCTAGAGGGTCAACATCAGCCCCAGCATTTT. Translation gives CASSLLEGQHQPQHF.

The sample holds a few counts of this clonotype. This CDR3 is CASSPPQRADTQYF. The CDR3 nucleotides read TGTGCCAGCAGTCCGCCCCAAAGGGCAGATACGCAGTATTTT. V usage is TRBV12-3 or TRBV12-4 and J usage is TRBJ2-3; no firm D call. The CDR3 is 14 residues long. Trimming cost V 5 bases and J 4 bases, with 13 bases left between them.

The CDR3 nucleotides read TGTGCCAGCAGTTACTCTAGTAACCGGAACACTGAAGCTTTCTTT. Translated, it gives CASSYSSNRNTEAFF. V gene TRBV6-2 or TRBV6-3 combines with J gene TRBJ1-1; D gene uncertain. Trimming shortened V by 0 bases and J by 1 base, and 9 bases separated the two germline ends. CDR3 length equals 15 residues. CDR1 is MNHEY and CDR2 is SVGEGT in the germline V gene.

This clonotype ranks as medium-sized. This rearrangement joins TRBV15 to TRBJ2-3, with D unclear. Germline V CDR1 and CDR2: LNHNV, YYDKDF (reference sequence). V was clipped by 1 base and J by 0 bases, with 8 bases between them. The CDR3 contains 15 residues. The CDR3 region is CATSRAWDSTDTQYF. CDR3 sequence (DNA): TGTGCCACCAGCAGAGCGTGGGATAGCACAGATACGCAGTATTTT.

In this sample, this clonotype turned up many times. The CDR3 is CASSPGGGELFF. The CDR3 nucleotides read TGTGCCAGCAGCCCCGGAGGAGGGGAGCTGTTTTTT. The chain is built from TRBV7-2 and TRBJ2-2; perhaps TRBD2 as D (5 bases). Per germline, CDR1 SGHTA and CDR2 FQGNSA. This CDR3 comprises 12 residues. Trimming left V 5 bases short and J 8 bases short, with 9 bases between.

The chain uses TRBV6-6 and TRBJ2-7; D is undetermined. The CDR3 contains 14 residues. The germline CDR1 and CDR2 sequences are MNHNY and SVGAGI (reference sequence). Trimming removed 7 bases at V and 3 bases at J, with 16 bases between. For the CDR3, the DNA is TGTGCCAGCATTGACCCTACCGCCAGCTACGAGCAGTACTTC. It encodes CASIDPTASYEQYF.

This clonotype was seen ten or more times. The CDR3 DNA reads TGTGCCAGCAGCTTAGAAACCGGGGAGCTGTTTTTT. Encoded protein: CASSLETGELFF. The chain is built from TRBV7-9 and TRBJ2-2, with unresolved D. V was clipped by 1 base and J by 5 bases, with 2 bases between them. The CDR3 loop spans 12 amino acids. Looked up from germline, CDR1 is SEHNR and CDR2 is FQNEAQ (reference sequence).

The chain carries TRBV28 and TRBJ2-2; TRBD2 matches 10 bases. Trimming took 5 bases from V and 5 from J; bases not matched to a gene: 5. This CDR3 is 15 amino acids long. Germline CDR1 is MDHEN and CDR2 is SYDVKM. As DNA, the CDR3 is TGTGCCAGCAGTGCTAGCGGGAGTCCGACCGGGGAGCTGTTTTTT. Amino acids: CASSASGSPTGELFF.

The chain recombines TRBV23-1 with TRBJ2-7; no definite D call. TRBV23-1 is known as an ORF, though its function is uncertain. The V end lost 7 bases, the J end lost 3 bases, and 10 bases lay between the germline ends. The CDR3 is made up of 12 amino acids. Written as DNA, the CDR3 is TGCGCCAGCACCCGACAAATCTACGAGCAGTACTTC. Its protein is CASTRQIYEQYF.